This T cell receptor (beta chain) was sequenced in a study of T cell responses to AZD1222 COVID-19 vaccine. Whole-study context: Whether given at about 4 or about 12 weeks, second doses were pooled. Overall study findings and caveats: Dominant at 160-218 and 743-854, vaccine-associated CD4 TCRs also spanned spike.

This CDR3 has 18 amino acids. Trimming pared 3 bases from V and 0 bases from J, leaving 20 bases between. Germline V gene sequence: CDR1 SGHNT, CDR2 YENEEA. The protocol was immunoSEQ multiplex PCR, while the TCRdb copy is restricted to in-frame clones and leaves out a portion. The data hold roughly 70,000 clones, with roughly 80% observed a single time. This clone was seen only once. Antigen: not known. The sample consisted of peripheral blood, taken on day 0 of AZD1222 vaccination. The chain uses TRBV11-3 and TRBJ1-1, with a possible D match to TRBD1 (5 bases). The sequence was obtained from an adult in good health. The CDR3 DNA sequence: TGTGCCAGCAGCTTTAGGGGTATGTGGGGTTTCATGAACACTGAAGCTTTCTTT. Translated, it gives CASSFRGMWGFMNTEAFF.